The next 32 T cell receptor beta chains were all read from a single sample in a study of identical twins. MiXCR was run by TCRdb on the 5' RACE reads, yielding one entry per CDR3 protein. The sample has hundreds of thousands of distinct CDR3 sequences, 20% to 25% seen once; the top ten hold approximately 0.52%. The same sample was also studied in work on yellow fever vaccine responses in identical twins.

Sequencing used CD4+ T cells sorted from blood. Every receptor here comes from a woman younger than 35 in good health.

A few counts support this clonotype. This chain uses TRBV10-3 with TRBJ1-1, with 7 bases aligning to TRBD1. The CDR3 is made up of 15 amino acids. J gave up 5 bases and V 3 bases, and 9 bases lay outside the gene matches. Germline CDR1 reads ENHRY; CDR2 reads SYGVKD. The CDR3 protein is CAISDVVAGGTEAFF. Written as DNA, the CDR3 is TGTGCCATCAGTGACGTCGTGGCAGGGGGAACTGAAGCTTTCTTT.

The CDR3 is CASSLPMGYNEQFF. CDR3 sequence (DNA): TGCGCCAGCAGCTTGCCGATGGGTTACAATGAGCAGTTCTTC. The chain combines TRBV5-1 with TRBJ2-1; D call uncertain. The germline V gene has CDR1 SGHRS and CDR2 YFSETQ. The germline V and J ends were trimmed by 1 base and 4 bases, with 9 bases remaining between them. CDR3 size: 14 residues.

The chain couples TRBV5-5 to TRBJ2-4; unclear D gene. The V and J ends lost 1 base and 0 bases respectively, with 5 bases between them. CDR1 and CDR2 (germline): SGHKS, YYEKEE (reference sequence). The CDR3 has 14 residues. CDR3 nucleotide sequence: TGTGCCAGCAGCTTGTGGGTAGCCAAAAACATTCAGTACTTC. It is translated as CASSLWVAKNIQYF.

The genes are TRBV2 and TRBJ2-3; unclear D gene. Germline CDR1 and CDR2: SNHLY and FYNNEI. V dropped 7 bases and J dropped 7 bases, with 9 bases sitting between them. CDR3 length equals 11 residues. The CDR3 sequence is CASMSEYTQYF. The DNA for the CDR3 is TGTGCCAGCATGTCGGAATATACGCAGTATTTT. The full variable domain, with the rest looked up from reference TRBV2 and TRBJ2-3, is EPEVTQTPSHQVTQMGQEVILRCVPISNHLYFYWYRQILGQKVEFLVSFYNNEISEKSEIFDDQFSVERPDGSNFTLKIRSTKLEDSAMYFCASMSEYTQYFGPGTRLTVL.

The chain links TRBV10-3 to TRBJ2-3; D uncertain. Germline lookup yields CDR1 ENHRY and CDR2 SYGVKD. V lost 2 bases and J 3 bases, leaving 15 bases between the germline ends. This CDR3 spans 16 amino acids. CDR3 sequence (DNA): TGTGCCATCAGTGAGAACTACCCCCTCTCTACAGATACGCAGTATTTT. Translation: CAISENYPLSTDTQYF.

This clonotype was found many times. This chain uses TRBV6-2 or TRBV6-3 with TRBJ2-7; no clear D gene. V was pared by 5 bases and J by 2 bases, with 10 bases between. The CDR3 is 13 residues long. Germline V gives CDR1 MNHEY, CDR2 SVGEGT. In nucleotides, the CDR3 is TGTGCCAGCAGTACGGACGGACCCTACGAGCAGTACTTC. It specifies CASSTDGPYEQYF.

This clonotype was recorded many times. The chain recombines TRBV15 with TRBJ1-5, with D possibly TRBD1 on 5 matching bases. V lost 1 base and J lost 4, with 5 bases in between. The CDR3 runs 13 residues. From germline, CDR1 is LNHNV and CDR2 YYDKDF (reference sequence). The CDR3 bases are TGTGCCACCAGCAGAGGGGGGAATCAGCCCCAGCATTTT. Translated: CATSRGGNQPQHF.

This clonotype appeared a single time. The chain couples TRBV12-5 to TRBJ2-1, with unresolved D. Trimming pared 4 bases from V and 7 bases from J, leaving 8 bases between. CDR1 and CDR2 from the germline V gene are LGHNT and FRNRAP. This CDR3 comprises 12 residues. The CDR3 coding sequence is TGTGCTAGTGGTTCCCCCTCTAATGAGCAGTTCTTC. Translation: CASGSPSNEQFF.

This rearrangement joins TRBV7-9 to TRBJ2-3; no clear D gene. Trimming shortened V by 5 bases and J by 1 base, and 10 bases separated the two germline ends. The CDR3 extends over 14 amino acids. In germline, CDR1 is SEHNR, CDR2 FQNEAQ (reference sequence). This chain's CDR3 is CASSTPRGTDTQYF. The CDR3 DNA is TGTGCCAGCAGCACCCCGAGAGGCACAGATACGCAGTATTTT.

The rearrangement links TRBV20-1 to TRBJ2-2, with TRBD1 matching 12 bases. The CDR3 is made up of 17 amino acids. The germline CDR1 and CDR2 sequences are DFQATT and SNEGSKA (reference sequence). Trimming cost V 0 bases and J 6 bases; bases outside gene matches: 8. The CDR3 spells CSARDSGTGGLAGELFF. The CDR3, as DNA: TGCAGTGCTAGAGATAGTGGGACAGGGGGCTTGGCCGGGGAGCTGTTTTTT.

In this sample, this clonotype turned up a few times. The rearrangement links TRBV10-2 to TRBJ2-7; D call uncertain. The CDR3 contains 10 residues. Germline CDR1 is WSHSY and CDR2 is SAAADI. V lost 9 bases to trimming and J lost 3 bases, with 6 bases between them. CDR3 nucleotides: TGCGCCAGTCCATACTACGAGCAGTACGTC. It translates to CASPYYEQYV.

The rearrangement links TRBV2 to TRBJ2-1, with 11 positions matching TRBD2. This CDR3 spans 17 amino acids. The germline CDR1 and CDR2 sequences are SNHLY and FYNNEI. V dropped 2 bases and J dropped 4; count of bases not matched to a gene: 7. The CDR3 DNA is TGTGCCAGCAGTGAAACCGGGCTAGCGGGAGGTTACAATGAGCAGTTCTTC. It yields the protein CASSETGLAGGYNEQFF.

This chain uses TRBV9 with TRBJ2-7; D is possibly TRBD1 or TRBD2 (5 bases each). CDR3 length: 15 amino acids. Germline V gene data show CDR1 as SGDLS and CDR2 as YYNGEE. V lost 2 bases and J lost 3, with 15 bases in between. CDR3 DNA: TGTGCCAGCAGCGTGGAGAGCGGACATATCTACGAGCAGTACTTC. The encoded protein is CASSVESGHIYEQYF.

Note on this clonotype: The junction and the germline gene differ at one end; a read error may be behind it. The V call is TRBV9, the J call TRBJ1-2; no reliable D call. There are 13 residues in the CDR3. CDR1 SGDLS and CDR2 YYNGEE come from the germline V gene. The CDR3 DNA is TGTACCAGCAGCGTAGAGGGAAATAATGGCTACACCTTC. Translated, it gives CTSSVEGNNGYTF.

J is TRBJ2-2 and V is TRBV2, with D unresolved. This CDR3 is built from 15 residues. Trimming removed 4 bases from V and 3 bases from J, with 12 bases in between. The germline CDR1 and CDR2 sequences are SNHLY and FYNNEI. CDR3 bases: TGTGCCAGCAGTGTAACCCGATCGGACACCGGGGAGCTGTTTTTT. Its translation is CASSVTRSDTGELFF.

This clonotype was recorded a few times. The chain joins TRBV12-3 or TRBV12-4 to TRBJ1-2; D perhaps matches TRBD1 (5 bases). The V end was cut by 6 bases, the J end by 5 bases, with 16 bases between. This CDR3 contains 14 residues. The CDR3 here is CASRHGARVYGYTF. The CDR3 DNA sequence: TGTGCCAGCAGACACGGGGCCCGGGTTTATGGCTACACCTTC.

The chain has TRBV10-3 and TRBJ1-1; no clear D gene. This CDR3 region has 16 residues. Germline V lookup: CDR1 ENHRY, CDR2 SYGVKD. V dropped 4 bases and J dropped 3 bases, with 18 bases sitting between them. The CDR3 protein is CAISVLKGIEDTEAFF. CDR3 bases: TGTGCCATCAGTGTTTTGAAGGGAATTGAGGACACTGAAGCTTTCTTT.

The sample holds a few counts of this clonotype. The chain joins TRBV10-3 to TRBJ2-3, with 7 bases fitting TRBD2. Germline values: CDR1 ENHRY, CDR2 SYGVKD. The CDR3 has 11 residues. V dropped 10 bases and J dropped 5; count of bases not matched to a gene: 3. The CDR3 loop is CATLAGDTQYF. The CDR3 bases are TGTGCCACATTAGCGGGAGATACGCAGTATTTT.

This chain joins TRBV20-1 and TRBJ2-1; tentatively, D is TRBD2 (5 bases). The V end was cut by 3 bases, the J end by 4 bases, with 13 bases between. This CDR3 has 14 residues. Germline V gives CDR1 DFQATT, CDR2 SNEGSKA (reference sequence). The DNA of the CDR3 is TGCAGTGCTAGGGGCCAAGGAGGTTACAATGAGCAGTTCTTC. This sequence encodes CSARGQGGYNEQFF.

This clonotype was seen many times. This chain joins TRBV29-1 and TRBJ2-2; tentative D call: TRBD2 (6 bases). V shed 6 bases and J shed 0 bases, with 11 bases lying between them. CDR1 SQVTM and CDR2 ANQGSEA come from the germline V gene. This CDR3 spans 14 amino acids. CDR3 in amino acids: CSVRDGPNTGELFF. CDR3 sequence (DNA): TGCAGCGTGCGGGACGGACCGAACACCGGGGAGCTGTTTTTT.

V gene TRBV27 combines with J gene TRBJ2-1; D possibly matches TRBD1 or TRBD2 (5 bases each). The CDR3 contains 16 residues. Deletions cut 7 bases from V and 1 base from J, with 17 bases between. Germline V lookup: CDR1 MNHEY, CDR2 SMNVEV (reference sequence). CDR3 DNA: TGTGCCAGCACGAAGCCCGGGGCTGGGTCCTACAATGAGCAGTTCTTC. Its protein is CASTKPGAGSYNEQFF.

The CDR3 sequence is CASSPGGVNEQFF. The CDR3 nucleotides read TGTGCCAGCAGTCCTGGAGGGGTTAATGAGCAGTTCTTC. The chain combines TRBV6-1 with TRBJ2-1; tentative D call: TRBD2 (6 bases). CDR3 length: 13 residues. V was pared by 5 bases and J by 7 bases, with 12 bases between. Germline CDR1 and CDR2: MNHNS and SASEGT.

This clonotype was picked up a small number of times. The chain employs TRBV5-5 and TRBJ1-1; D not resolved. The germline V and J ends were trimmed by 0 bases and 0 bases, with 6 bases remaining between them. The CDR3 sequence is 14 residues long. Germline-derived CDR1 and CDR2 are SGHKS and YYEKEE (reference sequence). CDR3 in DNA: TGTGCCAGCAGCTTGGACCAAATGAACACTGAAGCTTTCTTT. Translated, it gives CASSLDQMNTEAFF.

This clonotype turned up a few times. This chain connects TRBV12-3 or TRBV12-4 to TRBJ2-3; 8 bases fit TRBD2. After removal of 8 bases from V and 4 bases from J, the junction contained 8 bases not matched to a gene. This CDR3 spans 14 amino acids. CDR3 sequence: CASSLREVADTQYF. The DNA for the CDR3 is TGTGCCAGCTCTTTGCGGGAGGTCGCAGATACGCAGTATTTT.

In its sample, this clonotype was seen many times. The genes are TRBV5-1 and TRBJ1-1; 8 positions agree with TRBD1. Per germline, CDR1 SGHRS and CDR2 YFSETQ. V was pared by 0 bases and J by 0 bases, with 1 base of the junction left unmatched. The CDR3 loop spans 15 amino acids. The CDR3 bases are TGCGCCAGCAGCTTGGGGACAGGGATGAACACTGAAGCTTTCTTT. Its protein product is CASSLGTGMNTEAFF.

This clonotype has just a few counts. The rearrangement links TRBV7-2 to TRBJ2-1; a possible D gene is TRBD2 (6 bases). Germline-derived CDR1 and CDR2 are SGHTA and FQGNSA. V shed 5 bases and J shed 4 bases, with 15 bases lying between them. This CDR3 spans 15 amino acids. The CDR3 protein is CASSLSGGVYNEQFF. CDR3 DNA sequence: TGTGCCAGCAGCCTTAGCGGAGGGGTGTACAATGAGCAGTTCTTC.

The chain has TRBV3-1 and TRBJ2-6, with 7 bases aligning to TRBD1. Germline V gives CDR1 LGHDT, CDR2 YNNKEL (reference sequence). The CDR3 has 18 amino acids. V dropped 4 bases and J dropped 0; count of bases not matched to a gene: 9. CDR3 bases: TGTGCCAGCAGCCGATCCGGGACAGAGCACTCTGGGGCCAACGTCCTGACTTTC. This sequence encodes CASSRSGTEHSGANVLTF. Based on the CDR3 plus reference TRBV3-1 and TRBJ2-6, the full variable domain is DTAVSQTPKYLVTQMGNDKSIKCEQNLGHDTMYWYKQDSKKFLKIMFSYNNKELIINETVPNRFSPKSPDKAHLNLHINSLELGDSAVYFCASSRSGTEHSGANVLTFGAGSRLTVL.

This clonotype was seen only a few times. This chain connects TRBV15 to TRBJ2-7, with a tentative D call TRBD2 (5 bases). The CDR3 is made up of 13 amino acids. The V end lost 3 bases, the J end lost 2 bases, and 8 bases lay between the germline ends. Germline V gene sequence: CDR1 LNHNV, CDR2 YYDKDF (reference sequence). Written as DNA, the CDR3 is TGTGCCACCAGCAGGGGAGCCACCTACGAGCAGTACGTC. Residues: CATSRGATYEQYV.

The chain employs TRBV9 and TRBJ2-1; maybe TRBD2 (5 bases). The CDR3 has 16 residues. In germline, CDR1 is SGDLS, CDR2 YYNGEE. Trimming removed 6 bases from V and 6 bases from J, with 22 bases in between. CDR3 sequence reads: CASNSVGGEKGNEQFF. The CDR3 DNA reads as TGTGCCAGCAATAGTGTTGGAGGCGAAAAGGGCAATGAGCAGTTCTTC.

The chain combines TRBV5-1 with TRBJ1-1; possibly TRBD1 for D (5 bases). This CDR3 comprises 14 residues. The V end lost 7 bases, the J end lost 4 bases, and 17 bases lay between the germline ends. Germline lookup yields CDR1 SGHRS and CDR2 YFSETQ. CDR3 sequence reads: CASFGQGQGTEAFF. The CDR3 coding sequence is TGCGCCAGCTTCGGCCAGGGCCAGGGCACTGAAGCTTTCTTT.

This clonotype was observed a handful of times. The chain is built from TRBV7-8 and TRBJ2-3; 9 nucleotides align to TRBD2. From germline, CDR1 is SGHVS and CDR2 FQNEAQ. The CDR3 extends over 17 amino acids. The V gene end was trimmed by 5 bases and the J gene end by 9 bases; junction bases not matched to a gene: 18. CDR3 sequence reads: CASSLRGLAGGDLTQYF. The CDR3 region has the DNA TGTGCCAGCAGCCTAAGGGGATTGGCGGGAGGGGACCTAACGCAGTATTTT.

The rearrangement uses TRBV27 and TRBJ2-5; TRBD1 is a possible D gene (6 bases). Deletions cut 6 bases from V and 1 base from J, with 18 bases between. CDR1 and CDR2 (germline): MNHEY, SMNVEV (reference sequence). The CDR3 is made up of 16 amino acids. CDR3 nucleotides: TGTGCCAGCAGCCCCGGACAGACGAAATTCCAAGAGACCCAGTACTTC. Its protein product is CASSPGQTKFQETQYF.